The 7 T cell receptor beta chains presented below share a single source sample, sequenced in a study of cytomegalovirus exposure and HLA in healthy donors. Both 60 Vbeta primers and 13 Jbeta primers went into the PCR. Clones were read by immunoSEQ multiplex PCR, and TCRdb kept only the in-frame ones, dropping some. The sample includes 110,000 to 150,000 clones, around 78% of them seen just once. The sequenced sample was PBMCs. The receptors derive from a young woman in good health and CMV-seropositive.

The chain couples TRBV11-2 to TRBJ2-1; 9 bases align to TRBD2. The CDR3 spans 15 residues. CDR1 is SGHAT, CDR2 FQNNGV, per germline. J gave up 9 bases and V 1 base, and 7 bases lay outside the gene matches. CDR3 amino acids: CASSLVAGGPLEQFF. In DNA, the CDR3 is TGTGCCAGCAGCTTAGTGGCGGGGGGGCCCCTTGAGCAGTTCTTC.

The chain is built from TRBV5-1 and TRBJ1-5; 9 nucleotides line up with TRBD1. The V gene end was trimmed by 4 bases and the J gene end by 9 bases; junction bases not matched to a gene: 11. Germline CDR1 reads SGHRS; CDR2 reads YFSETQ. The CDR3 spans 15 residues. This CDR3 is CASSPGTGSGAPQHF. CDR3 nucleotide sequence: TGCGCCAGCAGCCCTGGGACAGGGAGCGGGGCGCCCCAGCATTTT.

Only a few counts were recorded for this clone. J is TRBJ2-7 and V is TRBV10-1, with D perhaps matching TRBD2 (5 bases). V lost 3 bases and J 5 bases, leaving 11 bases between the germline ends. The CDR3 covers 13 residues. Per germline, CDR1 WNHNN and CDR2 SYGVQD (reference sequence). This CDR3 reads CASSDTRRHEQYF. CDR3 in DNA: TGCGCCAGCAGTGATACACGGAGGCACGAGCAGTACTTC.

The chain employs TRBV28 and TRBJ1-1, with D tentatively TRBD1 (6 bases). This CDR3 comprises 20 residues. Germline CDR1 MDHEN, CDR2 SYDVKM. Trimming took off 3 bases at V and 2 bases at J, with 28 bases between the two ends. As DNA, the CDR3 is TGTGCCAGCAGTTTCCTGTTTTATTCGGGGACGAGGGGGGGAAACACTGAAGCTTTCTTT. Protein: CASSFLFYSGTRGGNTEAFF.

CDR3 sequence (DNA): TGTGCCAGCAGCTTAAATACAAACACTGAAGCTTTCTTT. Encoded protein: CASSLNTNTEAFF. The V and J genes are TRBV7-9 and TRBJ1-1; D is uncertain. The CDR3 runs to 13 residues. CDR1 and CDR2 (germline): SEHNR, FQNEAQ (reference sequence). Deletions cut 2 bases from V and 2 bases from J, with 6 bases between.

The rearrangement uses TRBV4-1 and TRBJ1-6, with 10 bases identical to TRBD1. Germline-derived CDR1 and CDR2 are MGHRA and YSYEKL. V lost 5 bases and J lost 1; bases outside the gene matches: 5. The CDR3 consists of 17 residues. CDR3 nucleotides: TGCGCCAGCAGCTACGACAGGGGGCGTTCCTATAATTCACCCCTCCACTTT. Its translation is CASSYDRGRSYNSPLHF.

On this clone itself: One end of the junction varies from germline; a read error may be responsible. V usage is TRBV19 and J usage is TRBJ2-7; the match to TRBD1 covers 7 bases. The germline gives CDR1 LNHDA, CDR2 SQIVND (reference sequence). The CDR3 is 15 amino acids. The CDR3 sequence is CANSNPGGRTYEQYF. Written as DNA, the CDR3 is TGTGCCAATAGTAACCCAGGGGGTAGGACCTACGAGCAGTACTTC.